This record looks at one T cell receptor beta chain sequence and its context. These data are taken from a study of CD8 T cells in cerebrospinal fluid in Alzheimer's disease. Germline loops: CDR1 LNHDA, CDR2 SQIVND (reference sequence). The CDR3 length is 16 residues. One entry per CDR3 protein, without DNA, is what TCRdb gives after re-calling the 10x single-cell sequencing reads. The sample totals 1,500 to 2,000 distinct CDR3 sequences. The clonotype was recovered from a human donor in good health. The J gene is TRBJ2-5, the V gene TRBV19; the TCRdb call, TRBD2, lacks DNA for checking. The sequenced sample was cerebrospinal fluid. The CDR3 reads CASSTGLAGGQETQYF.